Listed here are 27 T cell receptor beta chains from one sample, sequenced in a study of blood T cells in healthy people across ages. Together with a sample-barcoded 5' primer, a J-beta primer mix was included in a second PCR lasting about 6 to 11 cycles. TCRdb reanalysed the 5' RACE reads using MiXCR and keeps one entry per CDR3 protein. Among 540,000 or so distinct CDR3 sequences listed, 25% to 30% were seen once. Sequencing was done on a sample of blood. These receptors were collected from a woman in her sixties or seventies in good health.

This chain uses TRBV6-5 with TRBJ2-3, with 12 bases identical to TRBD2. This CDR3 spans 21 amino acids. Germline values: CDR1 MNHEY, CDR2 SVGAGI. With V trimmed by 0 bases and J by 6 bases, 19 bases remained unmatched. The CDR3 bases are TGTGCCAGCAGTTACTCGCCAGGGGGCGATTCTAGCGGGGGGGCCCCCGATACGCAGTATTTT. It encodes CASSYSPGGDSSGGAPDTQYF.

This clonotype turned up a few times. The chain employs TRBV18 and TRBJ2-2, with TRBD2 as a possible D gene (5 bases). The germline CDR1 and CDR2 sequences are KGHSH and LQKENI. V was trimmed by 6 bases and J by 7 bases, leaving 9 bases between them. CDR3 length equals 12 residues. CDR3 in amino acids: CASSGRGGELFF. CDR3 DNA: TGTGCCAGCTCCGGACGGGGCGGGGAGCTGTTTTTT.

CDR3 nucleotides: TGTGCCTGGGCCGACAGGGGGCGAAACACTGAAGCTTTCTTT. Residues: CAWADRGRNTEAFF. The chain carries TRBV30 and TRBJ1-1, with TRBD1 identical over 10 bases. The length of the CDR3 is 14 residues. The ends lost 5 bases at V and 2 bases at J; junction bases unmatched: 5. Germline CDR1 GTSNPN, CDR2 SVGIG (reference sequence). The full variable domain, with the rest looked up from reference TRBV30 and TRBJ1-1, is SQTIHQWPATLVQPVGSPLSLECTVEGTSNPNLYWYRQAAGRGLQLLFYSVGIGQISSEVPQNLSASRPQDRQFILSSKKLLLSDSGFYLCAWADRGRNTEAFFGQGTRLTVV.

There are a few counts of this clonotype. For the CDR3, the DNA is TGCAGTGCTAGGCCGGGACTAGGCAACAATGAGCAGTTCTTC. This translates into CSARPGLGNNEQFF. J is TRBJ2-5 and V is TRBV20-1; 8 bases match TRBD2. The end of the DNA aligns better with TRBJ2-1, so the J call may be wrong. This CDR3 spans 14 amino acids. Germline V gene data show CDR1 as DFQATT and CDR2 as SNEGSKA (reference sequence).

The table lists this clonotype with a few counts. The chain couples TRBV6-5 to TRBJ2-5; tentative D call: TRBD1 (7 bases). Germline V gene data show CDR1 as MNHEY and CDR2 as SVGAGI. V lost 7 bases and J lost 6, with 15 bases in between. The CDR3 is 13 residues long. Here the CDR3 reads CASIAAGGQTQYF. The CDR3 region has the DNA TGTGCCAGCATAGCGGCAGGGGGTCAGACCCAGTACTTC.

This clonotype was counted between two and nine times. CDR3 nucleotides: TGTGCCAGCAGCTTAAGGCGCGAGAATTCACCCCTCCACTTT. Its translation is CASSLRRENSPLHF. The chain joins TRBV7-2 to TRBJ1-6; D is ambiguous. Trimming removed 2 bases at V and 7 bases at J, with 9 bases between. In germline, CDR1 is SGHTA, CDR2 FQGNSA. This CDR3 is 14 amino acids long.

The J gene is TRBJ2-7, the V gene TRBV28, with D maybe TRBD2 (6 bases). The V and J ends lost 7 bases and 2 bases respectively, with 21 bases between them. From germline, CDR1 is MDHEN and CDR2 SYDVKM. The CDR3 covers 16 residues. CDR3 sequence: CASTPRGQERTYEQYF. The CDR3 nucleotides are TGTGCCAGCACGCCGCGGGGCCAGGAGAGGACCTACGAGCAGTACTTC.

This clonotype was seen repeatedly, ten times or more. This rearrangement joins TRBV29-1 to TRBJ2-7; 8 nucleotides match TRBD2. V lost 6 bases to trimming and J lost 6 bases; unmatched junction nucleotides: 10. Germline V CDR1 and CDR2: SQVTM, ANQGSEA. This CDR3 is built from 13 residues. Here the CDR3 DNA reads TGCAGCGTCGGAGGAAGCGGGGGCCGCGAGCAGTACTTC. Protein: CSVGGSGGREQYF.

This clonotype was seen only a few times. The chain carries TRBV20-1 and TRBJ2-6; the D call may be TRBD1 or TRBD2 (5 bases each). Germline-derived CDR1 and CDR2 are DFQATT and SNEGSKA (reference sequence). This CDR3 contains 16 residues. Trimming pared 3 bases from V and 0 bases from J, leaving 12 bases between. CDR3 in amino acids: CSARGRLDSGANVLTF. CDR3 DNA sequence: TGCAGTGCTAGGGGACGCCTCGACTCTGGGGCCAACGTCCTGACTTTC.

This clonotype has just a few counts. The chain joins TRBV5-1 to TRBJ1-4, with a tentative D call TRBD1 (5 bases). In germline, CDR1 is SGHRS, CDR2 YFSETQ. Trimming took 1 base from V and 5 from J, leaving 9 bases between them. The CDR3 length is 14 residues. The CDR3 spells CASSLRGENEKLFF. Written as DNA, the CDR3 is TGCGCCAGCAGCTTGAGGGGAGAGAATGAAAAACTGTTTTTT. Drawing the rest from reference TRBV5-1 and TRBJ1-4, the complete variable domain is KAGVTQTPRYLIKTRGQQVTLSCSPISGHRSVSWYQQTPGQGLQFLFEYFSETQRNKGNFPGRFSGRQFSNSRSEMNVSTLELGDSALYLCASSLRGENEKLFFGSGTQLSVL.

This rearrangement joins TRBV2 to TRBJ1-2; TRBD1 agrees at 7 bases. CDR1 and CDR2 from the germline V gene are SNHLY and FYNNEI. The CDR3 runs to 13 residues. V was pared by 7 bases and J by 5 bases, with 7 bases of the junction left unmatched. CDR3 DNA sequence: TGTGCCAGCAATCCGACAGGGTGGTATGGCTACACCTTC. This codes for CASNPTGWYGYTF. Full variable domain (rest looked up from reference TRBV2 and TRBJ1-2): EPEVTQTPSHQVTQMGQEVILRCVPISNHLYFYWYRQILGQKVEFLVSFYNNEISEKSEIFDDQFSVERPDGSNFTLKIRSTKLEDSAMYFCASNPTGWYGYTFGSGTRLTVV.

This clonotype was found a few times. The genes are TRBV7-8 and TRBJ2-3; D is undetermined. The germline V and J ends were trimmed by 1 base and 1 base, with 9 bases remaining between them. CDR1 and CDR2 (germline): SGHVS, FQNEAQ. The CDR3 has 15 amino acids. This CDR3 reads CASSLEVSGTDTQYF. The CDR3 DNA reads TGTGCCAGCAGCTTAGAAGTTTCGGGCACAGATACGCAGTATTTT.

The rearrangement joins TRBV4-2 to TRBJ2-1, with 11 nucleotides matching TRBD2. CDR3 size: 15 residues. The germline V gene has CDR1 LGHNA and CDR2 YNFKEQ. V was pared by 1 base and J by 7 bases, with 3 bases of the junction left unmatched. The CDR3 DNA follows: TGTGCCAGCAGCCAAGGGGGACTAGCGGATAATGAGCAGTTCTTC. Translating it yields CASSQGGLADNEQFF.

Of note for this clonotype: One junction end does not reproduce the germline sequence, and a read error may be involved. J is TRBJ2-1 and V is TRBV12-3 or TRBV12-4; D is perhaps TRBD2 (5 bases). CDR3 length: 11 amino acids. CDR3 sequence (DNA): TGTGCCAGCAGTTTAAGGGAGACCCAGTGCTTC. Its translation: CASSLRETQCF.

This clonotype was picked up a small number of times. CDR3 sequence: CASRTGGGHGYTF. CDR3 nucleotide sequence: TGTGCCAGCAGGACAGGGGGCGGCCATGGCTACACCTTC. This rearrangement joins TRBV2 to TRBJ1-2; 10 positions agree with TRBD1. The CDR3 totals 13 residues. V lost 6 bases to trimming and J lost 6 bases; unmatched junction nucleotides: 4. Per germline, CDR1 SNHLY and CDR2 FYNNEI.

This clonotype was detected only a few times. This chain connects TRBV7-2 to TRBJ2-5; no reliable D call. The CDR3 is 15 amino acids. Germline values: CDR1 SGHTA, CDR2 FQGNSA. V was trimmed by 0 bases and J by 2 bases, leaving 10 bases between them. The DNA for the CDR3 is TGTGCCAGCAGCTTAGCATCATTAGGACAAGAGACCCAGTACTTC. Protein: CASSLASLGQETQYF.

The rearrangement uses TRBV4-3 and TRBJ1-1, with D perhaps TRBD1 (5 bases). This CDR3 spans 15 amino acids. The germline V gene has CDR1 LGHNA and CDR2 YSLEER. Trimming removed 0 bases from V and 7 bases from J, with 15 bases in between. The CDR3: CASSQDFLGESEAFF. DNA for the CDR3: TGCGCCAGCAGCCAAGATTTCCTGGGGGAAAGTGAAGCTTTCTTT.

The V and J genes are TRBV2 and TRBJ2-1; D is perhaps TRBD2 (7 bases). The CDR3 is 15 residues long. Germline V CDR1 and CDR2: SNHLY, FYNNEI. With 7 bases removed from V and 6 bases from J, the gap between germline ends came to 19 bases. CDR3 in amino acids: CASTSEGGRGNEQFF. The CDR3 bases are TGTGCCAGCACCTCGGAAGGGGGGAGGGGCAATGAGCAGTTCTTC.

The sample holds a few counts of this clonotype. The V gene is TRBV6-2 or TRBV6-3, the J gene TRBJ1-1; D is possibly TRBD1 (5 bases). CDR1 is MNHEY, CDR2 SVGEGT, per germline. This CDR3 is built from 15 residues. V dropped 7 bases and J dropped 3 bases, with 18 bases sitting between them. The chain's CDR3 is CASTAPGLGDTEAFF. CDR3 DNA: TGTGCCAGCACCGCCCCGGGGCTGGGGGACACTGAAGCTTTCTTT.

This sequence joins TRBV7-2 and TRBJ2-7, with TRBD2 matching over 7 bases. Losses at the gene ends were 1 base for V and 5 bases for J; bases not matched to a gene: 8. The CDR3 consists of 15 residues. Germline values: CDR1 SGHTA, CDR2 FQGNSA. This CDR3 is CASSLGRTRGHEQYF. Here the CDR3 DNA reads TGTGCCAGCAGCTTAGGAAGGACTAGAGGCCACGAGCAGTACTTC.

The chain recombines TRBV4-1 with TRBJ2-1; 12 nucleotides align to TRBD2. The length of the CDR3 is 17 residues. Per germline, CDR1 MGHRA and CDR2 YSYEKL. V gave up 3 bases and J gave up 6 bases; unmatched junction bases: 9. Here the CDR3 DNA reads TGCGCCAGCAGCCACCTCGACCTGGGACTAGCGGGCAATGAGCAGTTCTTC. Protein product: CASSHLDLGLAGNEQFF.

This clonotype was counted between two and nine times. This chain uses TRBV10-3 with TRBJ1-2; the match to TRBD1 covers 9 bases. Germline V gene sequence: CDR1 ENHRY, CDR2 SYGVKD. The V gene end was trimmed by 7 bases and the J gene end by 7 bases; junction bases not matched to a gene: 16. The CDR3 consists of 16 residues. CDR3 coding DNA: TGTGCCATCACCTCGACTCCGGGACAGGGAGAGGGTGGCTACACCTTC. Translating gives CAITSTPGQGEGGYTF.

The chain combines TRBV12-3 or TRBV12-4 with TRBJ2-1; 7 bases fit TRBD1. This CDR3 comprises 16 residues. V lost 1 base, J lost 2 bases, and 5 bases stayed unmatched. CDR3 residues: CASSLVGGKTYNEQFF. The CDR3 DNA sequence: TGTGCCAGCAGTTTAGTAGGGGGCAAAACCTACAATGAGCAGTTCTTC.

The chain links TRBV10-3 to TRBJ2-7; 9 nucleotides match TRBD1. Trimming cost V 7 bases and J 3 bases; bases outside gene matches: 4. Germline CDR1 is ENHRY and CDR2 is SYGVKD. This CDR3 has 13 amino acids. The DNA of the CDR3 is TGTGCCATCAAGGACAGGGGAGGCTACGAGCAGTACTTC. It encodes CAIKDRGGYEQYF.

As regards this clonotype: This clone may be a read error of a much larger clone one base away. The CDR3 loop reads CAISESIDTQYF. The CDR3 DNA reads as TGTGCCATCAGTGAGTCGATAGATACGCAGTATTTT. The chain recombines TRBV10-3 with TRBJ2-3, with D unclear. This CDR3 has 12 amino acids. Germline lookup yields CDR1 ENHRY and CDR2 SYGVKD. Between the trimmed V and J ends, which lost 0 bases and 5 bases, there was a span of 3 bases.

This clonotype has only a few counts. The V and J genes are TRBV5-1 and TRBJ2-3; D may be TRBD1 or TRBD2 (7 bases each). This CDR3 has 17 amino acids. With 1 base removed from V and 3 bases from J, the gap between germline ends came to 18 bases. Germline CDR1 reads SGHRS; CDR2 reads YFSETQ. This CDR3 is CASSLTRGGPRTDTQYF. The CDR3 DNA is TGCGCCAGCAGCTTGACCAGGGGGGGCCCCCGGACAGATACGCAGTATTTT.

The chain recombines TRBV5-1 with TRBJ1-4; no reliable D call. Trimming took off 5 bases at V and 3 bases at J, with 11 bases between the two ends. The CDR3 contains 14 residues. The V gene's germline CDR1 is SGHRS and CDR2 YFSETQ. CDR3 DNA sequence: TGCGCCAGCAGATATGCCGGGCCTAATGAAAAACTGTTTTTT. Translating gives CASRYAGPNEKLFF.